Listed below are T cell receptor beta chains from one sample, sequenced in a study of tumor-infiltrating lymphocytes in primary liver carcinoma. TCRdb re-called the multiplex PCR reads with MiXCR, one entry per CDR3 protein. The sample gives tens of thousands of distinct CDR3 sequences, 60% to 75% of which show up once; roughly a fifth is in the top ten. Material: liver tumor tissue from sampling region 1. The source is a middle-aged man with primary liver carcinoma and hepatitis B virus infection. The CDR3 runs from the conserved cysteine through the conserved F or W. A D gene is named only where the DNA matches it firmly. A clone size is listed for some rows: how often the clone was seen (once, few, many), or a class if it is expanded.

D: NA
V: TRBV4-1
size: once
J: TRBJ2-7
DNA: TGCGCCTGCAGCCGAATCCCCCCCTACGAGCAGTACTTC
CDR3: CACSRIPPYEQYF

D: TRBD2
V: TRBV5-1
size: NA
J: TRBJ2-3
DNA: TGCGCCAGCAGCTTACCGTGGGCGATAGCGGGAAGCACAGATACGCAGTATTTT
CDR3: CASSLPWAIAGSTDTQYF

D: NA
V: TRBV5-6
size: once
J: TRBJ1-5
DNA: TGTGCCAACAGCAGATCGCCGGCGCCTAATCAGCCCCAGCATTTT
CDR3: CANSRSPAPNQPQHF

D: NA
V: TRBV28
size: NA
J: TRBJ2-7
DNA: TGTGCATATCGGCGGGACTACGAGCAGTACTTC
CDR3: CAYRRDYEQYF

D: NA
V: TRBV6-5
size: NA
J: TRBJ2-2
DNA: TGTGCCAACAGCCTCTGGGGGGAGCAGTTTTTT
CDR3: CANSLWGEQFF

D: TRBD2
V: TRBV6-5
size: NA
J: TRBJ2-5
DNA: TGTGCCAGCACCCGGGTGGGCGGGAGAATTACAGGAGAGACCCAGTACTTT
CDR3: CASTRVGGRITGETQYF

D: TRBD1
V: TRBV12-3/TRBV12-4
size: few
J: TRBJ1-2
DNA: TGTGCCAGCAGTTTAGGGGACAGGCCTTTCTATGGCTACACCTTC
CDR3: CASSLGDRPFYGYTF

D: TRBD1
V: TRBV13
size: many
J: TRBJ2-7
DNA: TGTGCCAGCAGCTCTAGGGATCGACAGGGATCCTACGAGCAGTACTTC
CDR3: CASSSRDRQGSYEQYF

D: TRBD1
V: TRBV4-1
size: NA
J: TRBJ2-7
DNA: TGCGCCAGCAGCCAAGATGGACAGGCCTACGAGCAGTACTTC
CDR3: CASSQDGQAYEQYF

D: TRBD2
V: TRBV6-5
size: NA
J: TRBJ2-7
DNA: TGTGCCACCAGTTACTCGAGGCTAACGGGAGGGCCATCGAGTGAGCAGTACTTC
CDR3: CATSYSRLTGGPSSEQYF

D: TRBD2
V: TRBV6-5
size: many
J: TRBJ2-7
DNA: TGTGCCAGCAGTCGGGGACTAGCGGGAGGCTACGAGCAGTACTTC
CDR3: CASSRGLAGGYEQYF

D: NA
V: TRBV7-9
size: many
J: TRBJ1-5
DNA: TGTGCCAGCAGCTTAGCGGGAGGGACGGCTTTCAATCAGCCCCAGCATTTT
CDR3: CASSLAGGTAFNQPQHF

D: NA
V: TRBV4-2
size: NA
J: TRBJ2-3
DNA: TGTGCCAGCAGCCTCACTTGGGAGGCAGGAGGGTTTAGCACAGATACGCGGTATTTT
CDR3: CASSLTWEAGGFSTDTRYF

D: NA
V: TRBV11-2
size: NA
J: TRBJ2-3
DNA: TGCACCAGCAGCCCCTATGGGGCAGATACGCAGTATTTT
CDR3: CTSSPYGADTQYF

D: TRBD2
V: TRBV28
size: many
J: TRBJ2-5
DNA: TGTGCCAGCAGTTCCATTTCTAGCGGAGGCTCCCAAGAGACCCAGTACTTC
CDR3: CASSSISSGGSQETQYF

D: TRBD2
V: TRBV19
size: NA
J: TRBJ2-1
DNA: TGTGCCAGTAGACTAGCGGGAGGGCCTAACAATGAGCAGTTCTTC
CDR3: CASRLAGGPNNEQFF

D: NA
V: TRBV5-4
size: NA
J: TRBJ2-5
DNA: TGTGCCAGCAGCCCATCTATCCAGGACCAAGAGACCCAGTACTTC
CDR3: CASSPSIQDQETQYF

D: NA
V: TRBV13
size: NA
J: TRBJ2-7
DNA: TGTGTCAGCAGCTTAGTACAGGGTCAGTACTTC
CDR3: CVSSLVQGQYF

D: NA
V: TRBV9
size: NA
J: TRBJ2-7
DNA: TGTGCCAGCAGCAGGGGAGAGACGAGGGCCGAGCAGTACTTC
CDR3: CASSRGETRAEQYF

D: TRBD1
V: TRBV10-3
size: NA
J: TRBJ2-7
DNA: TGTGCCATCAGTGAGTACTGCAGGGGGCTGAACGAGCGGTACTTC
CDR3: CAISEYCRGLNERYF

D: TRBD2
V: TRBV5-5
size: NA
J: TRBJ2-7
DNA: TGTGCCAGCAACTTAACTAGCGGGGACTACGAACAGTACTTC
CDR3: CASNLTSGDYEQYF

D: NA
V: TRBV4-1
size: NA
J: TRBJ2-7
DNA: TGCGCCAGCAGCCCCCGGGATGGGCTTAGAGAGCAGTACTTC
CDR3: CASSPRDGLREQYF

D: NA
V: TRBV7-9
size: many
J: TRBJ2-5
DNA: TGCGCCAGCAGCTTGGGACAAGAGACCCAGTACTTC
CDR3: CASSLGQETQYF

D: NA
V: TRBV6-5
size: many
J: TRBJ2-7
DNA: TGTGCCAGCAGTTACTCGCCCCTCTCCACCGAGCAGTACTTC
CDR3: CASSYSPLSTEQYF

D: NA
V: TRBV11-2
size: NA
J: TRBJ2-7
DNA: TGTGCCAGCGGCTTAGCTCGGGGTAGGGTTATCGAGCAGTACTTC
CDR3: CASGLARGRVIEQYF

D: NA
V: TRBV29-1
size: once
J: TRBJ2-1
DNA: TGCAGCATTGGGGACACCATGGGCGATGAGCAGTTCTTC
CDR3: CSIGDTMGDEQFF

D: NA
V: TRBV30
size: NA
J: TRBJ2-5
DNA: TGTGCCTGGAGTGAGCCAGGAGAGACTCAGTACTTC
CDR3: CAWSEPGETQYF

D: NA
V: TRBV12-3/TRBV12-4
size: medium-sized
J: TRBJ2-1
DNA: TGTGCCAGCAGTTTACCGACCCTTGAACAGTTCTTC
CDR3: CASSLPTLEQFF

D: NA
V: TRBV6-2/TRBV6-3
size: NA
J: TRBJ2-3
DNA: TGTATCAGCAGTACCATCGGGAGTGACCGGTATTTT
CDR3: CISSTIGSDRYF

D: TRBD1
V: TRBV6-5
size: NA
J: TRBJ1-5
DNA: TGTGCCAGCAGCCCGACAGGGGTTCCCAATCAGCCTCAGCATTTT
CDR3: CASSPTGVPNQPQHF

D: TRBD2
V: TRBV4-1
size: NA
J: TRBJ2-7
DNA: TGCGCCAGCAGCGCGACTAGCGGGACCGGCTCGGGGGAGCAATGCTTC
CDR3: CASSATSGTGSGEQCF

D: NA
V: TRBV10-3
size: NA
J: TRBJ2-7
DNA: TGTACCATCAGTGAGTCAAAGGGCGAGCAGTATTTC
CDR3: CTISESKGEQYF

D: NA
V: TRBV12-3/TRBV12-4
size: NA
J: TRBJ2-7
DNA: TGTGCCAGCAAACTCGACTCCAGCTCCTATGAGCAGTACTTC
CDR3: CASKLDSSSYEQYF

D: TRBD1
V: TRBV11-3
size: medium-sized
J: TRBJ2-1
DNA: TGTGCCAGCAGCTTAACAGGGGGGAATGAGCAGTTCTTC
CDR3: CASSLTGGNEQFF

D: NA
V: TRBV29-1
size: once
J: TRBJ1-1
DNA: TGCAGCGTTGTGAGGCAGTTGAACATTGAAGCTTTCTTT
CDR3: CSVVRQLNIEAFF

D: NA
V: TRBV5-1
size: NA
J: TRBJ2-5
DNA: TGCGCCAGCTGCTGGTCCCGGATAGGGGATGAGACCCAGTACTTC
CDR3: CASCWSRIGDETQYF